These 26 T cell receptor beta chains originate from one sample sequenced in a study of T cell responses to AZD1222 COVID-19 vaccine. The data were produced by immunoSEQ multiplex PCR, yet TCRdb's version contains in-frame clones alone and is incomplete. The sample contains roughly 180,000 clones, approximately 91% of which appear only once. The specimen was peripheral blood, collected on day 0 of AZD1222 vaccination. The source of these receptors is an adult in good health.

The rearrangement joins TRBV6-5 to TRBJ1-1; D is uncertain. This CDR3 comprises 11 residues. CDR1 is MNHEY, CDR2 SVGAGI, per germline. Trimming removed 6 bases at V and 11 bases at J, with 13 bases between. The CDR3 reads CASRGLDKAFF. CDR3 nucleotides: TGTGCCAGCAGGGGGTTAGACAAGGCTTTCTTT.

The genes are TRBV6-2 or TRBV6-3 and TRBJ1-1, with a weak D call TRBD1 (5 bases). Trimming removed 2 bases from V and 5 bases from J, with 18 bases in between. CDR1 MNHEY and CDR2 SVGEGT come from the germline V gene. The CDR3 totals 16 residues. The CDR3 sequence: CASSYGPGTPGTEAFF. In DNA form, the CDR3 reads TGTGCCAGCAGTTACGGCCCCGGGACCCCCGGGACTGAAGCTTTCTTT.

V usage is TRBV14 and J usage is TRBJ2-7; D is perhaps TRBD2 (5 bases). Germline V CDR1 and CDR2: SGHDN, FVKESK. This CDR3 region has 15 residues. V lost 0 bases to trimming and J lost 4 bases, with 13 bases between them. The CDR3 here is CASSQDVGLAYEQYF. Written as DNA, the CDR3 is TGTGCCAGCAGCCAAGACGTCGGTCTAGCTTACGAGCAGTACTTC. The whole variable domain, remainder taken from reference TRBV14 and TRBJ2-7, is EAGVTQFPSHSVIEKGQTVTLRCDPISGHDNLYWYRRVMGKEIKFLLHFVKESKQDESGMPNNRFLAERTGGTYSTLKVQPAELEDSGVYFCASSQDVGLAYEQYFGPGTRLTVT.

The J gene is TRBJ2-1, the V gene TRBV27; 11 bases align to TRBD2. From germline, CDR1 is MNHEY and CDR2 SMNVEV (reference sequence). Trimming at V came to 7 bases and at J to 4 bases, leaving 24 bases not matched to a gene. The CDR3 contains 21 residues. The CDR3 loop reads CASTFLYRVIASGGLYNEQFF. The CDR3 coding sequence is TGTGCCAGCACATTCTTGTACAGGGTAATTGCTAGCGGGGGGTTATACAATGAGCAGTTCTTC.

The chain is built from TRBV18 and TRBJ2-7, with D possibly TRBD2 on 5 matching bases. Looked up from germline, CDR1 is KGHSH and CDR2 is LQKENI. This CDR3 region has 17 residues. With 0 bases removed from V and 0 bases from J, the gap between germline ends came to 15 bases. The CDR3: CASSPPVLPGFSYEQYF. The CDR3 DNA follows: TGTGCCAGCTCACCACCGGTCCTCCCGGGGTTCTCCTACGAGCAGTACTTC.

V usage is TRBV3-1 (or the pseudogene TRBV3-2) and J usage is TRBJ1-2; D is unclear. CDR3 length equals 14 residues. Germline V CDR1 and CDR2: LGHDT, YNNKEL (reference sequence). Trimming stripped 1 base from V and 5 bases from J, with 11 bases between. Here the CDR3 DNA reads TGTGCCAGCAGCCAAGTACGGGTTGGGTATGGCTACACCTTC. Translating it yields CASSQVRVGYGYTF.

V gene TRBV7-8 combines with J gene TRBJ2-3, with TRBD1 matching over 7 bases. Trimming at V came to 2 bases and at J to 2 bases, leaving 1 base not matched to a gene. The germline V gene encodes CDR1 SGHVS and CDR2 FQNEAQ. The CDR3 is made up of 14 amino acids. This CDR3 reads CASSLRGLTDTQYF. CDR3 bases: TGTGCCAGCAGCTTAAGGGGGCTCACAGATACGCAGTATTTT.

CDR3 amino acids: CASSLVSPGANVLTF. CDR3 bases: TGTGCCAGCAGCTTAGTATCTCCTGGGGCCAACGTCCTGACTTTC. This chain connects TRBV7-6 to TRBJ2-6; no reliable D call. Trimming cost V 1 base and J 2 bases, with 6 bases left between them. CDR1 is SGHVS, CDR2 FNYEAQ, per germline. CDR3 length: 15 residues.

CDR3 protein: CSVPSGTEETQYF. CDR3 bases: TGCAGCGTTCCTAGCGGGACGGAGGAGACCCAGTACTTC. V usage is TRBV29-1 and J usage is TRBJ2-5; 9 nucleotides agree with TRBD2. CDR3 length: 13 residues. After removal of 5 bases from V and 5 bases from J, the junction contained 6 bases not matched to a gene. Germline lookup yields CDR1 SQVTM and CDR2 ANQGSEA.

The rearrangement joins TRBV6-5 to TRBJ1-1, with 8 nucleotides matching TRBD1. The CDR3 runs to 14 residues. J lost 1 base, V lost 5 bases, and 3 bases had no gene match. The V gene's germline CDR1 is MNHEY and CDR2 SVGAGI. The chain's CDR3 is CASSPGTGNTEAFF. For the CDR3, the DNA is TGTGCCAGCAGTCCCGGGACAGGGAACACTGAAGCTTTCTTT.

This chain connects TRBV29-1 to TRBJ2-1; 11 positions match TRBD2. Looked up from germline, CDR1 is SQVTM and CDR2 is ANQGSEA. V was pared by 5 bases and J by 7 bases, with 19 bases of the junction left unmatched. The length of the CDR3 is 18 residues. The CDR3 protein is CSVPKQDGRTSGSNEQFF. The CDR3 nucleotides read TGCAGCGTTCCAAAGCAGGATGGCAGAACTAGCGGGAGTAATGAGCAGTTCTTC.

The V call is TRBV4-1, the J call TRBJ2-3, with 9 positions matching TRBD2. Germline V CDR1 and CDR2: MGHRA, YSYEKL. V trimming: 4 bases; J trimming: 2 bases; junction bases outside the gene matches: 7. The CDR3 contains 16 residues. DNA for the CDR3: TGCGCCAGCAGCCCCCGTAGCGGGGGTAACACAGATACGCAGTATTTT. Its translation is CASSPRSGGNTDTQYF.

CDR3 residues: CASSPGLAGGPYEQYF. The CDR3, as DNA: TGTGCCAGCAGCCCCGGACTAGCGGGTGGCCCCTACGAGCAGTACTTC. The J gene is TRBJ2-7, the V gene TRBV7-2; 11 nucleotides agree with TRBD2. CDR1 and CDR2 from the germline V gene are SGHTA and FQGNSA. CDR3 length equals 16 residues. Unmatched junction bases numbered 8, after V lost 5 bases and J lost 2 bases.

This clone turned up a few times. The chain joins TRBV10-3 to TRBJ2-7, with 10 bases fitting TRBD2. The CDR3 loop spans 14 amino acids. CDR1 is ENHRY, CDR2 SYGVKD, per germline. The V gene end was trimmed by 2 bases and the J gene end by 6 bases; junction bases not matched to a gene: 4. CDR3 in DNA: TGTGCCATCAGTGAGGTAGCGGGGGGCTCCGAGCAGTACTTC. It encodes CAISEVAGGSEQYF.

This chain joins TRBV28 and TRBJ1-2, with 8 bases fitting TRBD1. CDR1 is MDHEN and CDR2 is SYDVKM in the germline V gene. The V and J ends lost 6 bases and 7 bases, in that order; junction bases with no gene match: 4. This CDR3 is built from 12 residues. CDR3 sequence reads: CASRIGTGGYTF. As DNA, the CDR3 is TGTGCCAGCAGGATCGGGACAGGTGGCTACACCTTC.

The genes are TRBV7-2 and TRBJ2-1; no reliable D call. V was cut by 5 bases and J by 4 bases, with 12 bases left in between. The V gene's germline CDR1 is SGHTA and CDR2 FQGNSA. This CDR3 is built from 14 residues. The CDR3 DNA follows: TGTGCCAGCAGCGCTTACGGGTCTTACAATGAGCAGTTCTTC. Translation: CASSAYGSYNEQFF. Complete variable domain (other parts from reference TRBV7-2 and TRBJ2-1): GAGVSQSPSNKVTEKGKDVELRCDPISGHTALYWYRQSLGQGLEFLIYFQGNSAPDKSGLPSDRFSAERTGGSVSTLTIQRTQQEDSAVYLCASSAYGSYNEQFFGPGTRLTVL.

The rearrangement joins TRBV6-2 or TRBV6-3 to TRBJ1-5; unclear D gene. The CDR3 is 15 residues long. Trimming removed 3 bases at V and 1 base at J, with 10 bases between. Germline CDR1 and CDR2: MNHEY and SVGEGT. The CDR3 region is CASSYGRVSNQPQHF. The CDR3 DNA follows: TGTGCCAGCAGTTATGGAAGGGTAAGCAATCAGCCCCAGCATTTT.

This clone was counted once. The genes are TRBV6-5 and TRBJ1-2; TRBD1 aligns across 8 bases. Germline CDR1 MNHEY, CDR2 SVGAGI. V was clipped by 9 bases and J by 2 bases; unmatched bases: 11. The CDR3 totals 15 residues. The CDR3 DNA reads TGTGCCAGTAATACTGACAGGGGACGGAACTATGGCTACACCTTC. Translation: CASNTDRGRNYGYTF.

CDR3 bases: TGTGCCAGCAGCTTAGAAGAGAGATTGGGCAATCAGCCCCAGCATTTT. Translation: CASSLEERLGNQPQHF. The rearrangement joins TRBV7-2 to TRBJ1-5; D unresolved. Germline CDR1 and CDR2: SGHTA and FQGNSA. V was pared by 1 base and J by 2 bases, with 12 bases between. This CDR3 is built from 16 residues.

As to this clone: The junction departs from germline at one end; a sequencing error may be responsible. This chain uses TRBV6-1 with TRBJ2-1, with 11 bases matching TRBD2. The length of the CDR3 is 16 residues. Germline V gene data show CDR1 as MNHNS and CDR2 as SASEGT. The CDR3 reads CASTELAGVTYNEQFF. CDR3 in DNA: TGTGCCAGCACTGAACTAGCGGGAGTGACCTACAATGAGCAGTTCTTC.

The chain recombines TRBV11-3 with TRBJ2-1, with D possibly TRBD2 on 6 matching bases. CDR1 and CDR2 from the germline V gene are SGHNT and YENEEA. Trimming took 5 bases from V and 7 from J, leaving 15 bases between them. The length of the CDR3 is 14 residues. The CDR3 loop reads CASSQTRGGNEQFF. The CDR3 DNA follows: TGTGCCAGCAGCCAAACTAGGGGAGGTAATGAGCAGTTCTTC. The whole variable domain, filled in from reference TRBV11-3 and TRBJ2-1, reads EAGVVQSPRYKIIEKKQPVAFWCNPISGHNTLYWYLQNLGQGPELLIRYENEEAVDDSQLPKDRFSAERLKGVDSTLKIQPAELGDSAVYLCASSQTRGGNEQFFGPGTRLTVL.

The CDR3 reads CASSDGSYRQETQYF. As DNA, the CDR3 is TGCGCCAGCAGCGATGGGAGCTACAGACAAGAGACCCAGTACTTC. The chain carries TRBV5-1 and TRBJ2-5; a possible D gene is TRBD2 (5 bases). V lost 4 bases and J 2 bases, leaving 15 bases between the germline ends. The CDR3 has 15 amino acids. Germline V CDR1 and CDR2: SGHRS, YFSETQ.

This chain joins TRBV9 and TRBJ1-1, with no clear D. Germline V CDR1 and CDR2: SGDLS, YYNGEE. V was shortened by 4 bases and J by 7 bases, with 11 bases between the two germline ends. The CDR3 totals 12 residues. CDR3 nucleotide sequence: TGTGCCAGCAGCAAAACGCGTGGTGAAGCTTTCTTT. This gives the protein CASSKTRGEAFF.

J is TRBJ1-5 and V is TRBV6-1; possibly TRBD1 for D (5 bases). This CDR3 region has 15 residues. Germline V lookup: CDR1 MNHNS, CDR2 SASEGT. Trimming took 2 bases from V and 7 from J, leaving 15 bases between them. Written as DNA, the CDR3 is TGTGCCAGCAGTGAAACCGGGGGTCCGGGACAGCCCCAGCATTTT. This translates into CASSETGGPGQPQHF.

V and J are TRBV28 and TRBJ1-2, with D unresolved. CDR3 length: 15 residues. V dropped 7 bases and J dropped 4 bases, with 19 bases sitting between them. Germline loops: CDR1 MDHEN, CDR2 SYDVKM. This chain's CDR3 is CASTSEHSPGYGYTF. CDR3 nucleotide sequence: TGTGCCAGCACTTCAGAACACAGTCCGGGCTATGGCTACACCTTC.

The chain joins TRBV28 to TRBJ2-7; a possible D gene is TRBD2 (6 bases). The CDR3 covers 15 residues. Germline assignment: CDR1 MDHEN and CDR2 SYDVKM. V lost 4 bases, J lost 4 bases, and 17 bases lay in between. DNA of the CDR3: TGTGCCAGCAGTTCCATCCCGGGACTCCAGTACGAGCAGTACTTC. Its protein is CASSSIPGLQYEQYF. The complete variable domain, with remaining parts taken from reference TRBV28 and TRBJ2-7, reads DVKVTQSSRYLVKRTGEKVFLECVQDMDHENMFWYRQDPGLGLRLIYFSYDVKMKEKGDIPEGYSVSREKKERFSLILESASTNQTSMYLCASSSIPGLQYEQYFGPGTRLTVT.